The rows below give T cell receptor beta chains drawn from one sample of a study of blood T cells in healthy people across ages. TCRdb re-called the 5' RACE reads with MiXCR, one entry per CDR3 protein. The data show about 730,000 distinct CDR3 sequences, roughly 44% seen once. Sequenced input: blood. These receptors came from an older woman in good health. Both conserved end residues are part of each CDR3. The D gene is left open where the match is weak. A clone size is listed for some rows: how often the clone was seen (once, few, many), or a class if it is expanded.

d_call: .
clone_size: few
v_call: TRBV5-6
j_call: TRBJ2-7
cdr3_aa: CASSLGQTTTYEQYF
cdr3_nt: TGTGCCAGCAGCTTGGGCCAGACCACAACCTACGAGCAGTACTTC

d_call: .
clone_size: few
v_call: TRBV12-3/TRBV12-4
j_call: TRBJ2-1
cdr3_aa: CASRLHSYNEQFF
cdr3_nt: TGTGCCAGCAGACTGCACTCCTACAATGAGCAGTTCTTC

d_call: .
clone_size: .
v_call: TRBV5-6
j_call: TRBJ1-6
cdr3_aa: CASSQTVGDSPLHF
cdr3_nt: TGTGCCAGCAGCCAAACAGTGGGGGATTCACCCCTCCACTTT

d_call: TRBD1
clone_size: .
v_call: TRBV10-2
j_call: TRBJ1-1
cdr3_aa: CASSSRTGGSTEAFF
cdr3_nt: TGCGCCAGCAGTTCTCGGACAGGGGGAAGCACTGAAGCTTTCTTT

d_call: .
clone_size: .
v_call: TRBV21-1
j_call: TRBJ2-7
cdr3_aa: CASSKFRNGQPGEQYF
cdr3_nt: TGTGCCAGCAGCAAATTCCGGAATGGACAGCCTGGGGAGCAGTACTTC

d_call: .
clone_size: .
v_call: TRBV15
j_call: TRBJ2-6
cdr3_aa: CATSTVSQGTSGANVLTF
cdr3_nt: TGTGCCACCAGTACGGTCTCTCAGGGGACCTCTGGGGCCAACGTCCTGACTTTC

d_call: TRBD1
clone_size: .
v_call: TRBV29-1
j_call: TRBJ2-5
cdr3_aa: CSVARDSQETQYF
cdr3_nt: TGCAGCGTCGCTCGGGACAGCCAAGAGACCCAGTACTTC

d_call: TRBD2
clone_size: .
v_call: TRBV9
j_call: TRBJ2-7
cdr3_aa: CAGSPGTSLSDEQYF
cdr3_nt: TGTGCCGGCAGCCCCGGGACTAGCTTGTCGGACGAGCAGTACTTC

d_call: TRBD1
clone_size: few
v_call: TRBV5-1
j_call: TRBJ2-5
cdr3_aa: CASRRQGVQEQYF
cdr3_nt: TGCGCCAGCAGGAGACAGGGGGTCCAAGAGCAGTACTTC

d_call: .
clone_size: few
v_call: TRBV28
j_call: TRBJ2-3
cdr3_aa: CASSLSSIGGSTDTQYF
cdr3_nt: TGTGCCAGCAGTTTATCATCAATAGGGGGGAGCACAGATACGCAGTATTTT

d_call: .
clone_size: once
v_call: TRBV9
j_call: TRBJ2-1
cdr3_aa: CASSVVGKYNEQFF
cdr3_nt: TGTGCCAGCAGCGTAGTAGGGAAATACAATGAGCAGTTCTTC

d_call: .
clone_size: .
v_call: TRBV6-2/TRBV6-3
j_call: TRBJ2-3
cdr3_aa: CASRSQLVHRADTQYF
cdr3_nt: TGTGCCAGCAGGAGCCAACTAGTGCACCGGGCAGATACGCAGTATTTT

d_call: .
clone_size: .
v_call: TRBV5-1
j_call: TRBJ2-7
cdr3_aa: CASSPTIGRPGADEQYF
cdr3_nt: TGCGCCAGCAGCCCAACGATAGGGAGACCAGGTGCGGACGAGCAGTACTTC

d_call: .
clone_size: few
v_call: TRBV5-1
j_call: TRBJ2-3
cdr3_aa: CASKYSSTDTQYF
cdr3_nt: TGCGCCAGCAAGTACAGCAGCACAGATACGCAGTATTTT

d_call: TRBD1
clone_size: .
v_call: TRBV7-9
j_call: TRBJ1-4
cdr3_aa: CASSFDRGRGKLFF
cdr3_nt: TGTGCCAGCAGCTTTGACAGGGGCCGGGGAAAACTGTTTTTT

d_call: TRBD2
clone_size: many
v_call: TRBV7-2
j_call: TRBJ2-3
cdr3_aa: CASSFGGEETDTQYF
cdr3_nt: TGTGCCAGCAGCTTCGGGGGGGAAGAGACAGATACGCAGTATTTT

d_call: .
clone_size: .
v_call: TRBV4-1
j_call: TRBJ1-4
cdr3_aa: CASSQEKTRTNEKLFF
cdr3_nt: TGCGCCAGCAGCCAAGAGAAAACAAGGACTAATGAAAAACTGTTTTTT

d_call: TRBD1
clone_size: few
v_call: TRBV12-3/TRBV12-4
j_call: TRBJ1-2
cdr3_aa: CASSRGQGYGYTF
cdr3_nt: TGTGCCAGCAGCCGGGGACAGGGCTATGGCTACACCTTC

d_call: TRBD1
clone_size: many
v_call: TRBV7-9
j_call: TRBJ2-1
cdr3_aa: CASSLVLTGGNYNEQFF
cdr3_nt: TGTGCCAGCAGCTTAGTGCTGACAGGGGGCAACTACAATGAGCAGTTCTTC

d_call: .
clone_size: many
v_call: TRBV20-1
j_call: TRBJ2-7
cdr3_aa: CSASGRGREQYF
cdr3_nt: TGCAGTGCTAGTGGCAGGGGACGCGAGCAGTACTTC

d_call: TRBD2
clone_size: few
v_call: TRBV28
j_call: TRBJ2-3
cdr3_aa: CASIGRRGGDTQYF
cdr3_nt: TGTGCCAGCATCGGGAGGCGGGGGGGAGATACGCAGTATTTT

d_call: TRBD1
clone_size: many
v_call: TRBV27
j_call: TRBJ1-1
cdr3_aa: CASSRQGGTEAFF
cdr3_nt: TGTGCCAGCAGTCGACAGGGGGGCACTGAAGCTTTCTTT

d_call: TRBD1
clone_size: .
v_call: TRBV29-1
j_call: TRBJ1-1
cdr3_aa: CSVEKWDRESEAFF
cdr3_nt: TGCAGCGTTGAGAAGTGGGACAGGGAGTCTGAAGCTTTCTTT

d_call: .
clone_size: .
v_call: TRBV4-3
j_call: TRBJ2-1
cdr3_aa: CASSQDQPSNNEQFF
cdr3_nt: TGCGCCAGCAGCCAAGATCAGCCTAGCAACAATGAGCAGTTCTTC

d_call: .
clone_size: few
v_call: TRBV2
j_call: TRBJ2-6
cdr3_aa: CSGAVLSGANVLTF
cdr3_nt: TGTTCTGGGGCAGTACTGTCTGGGGCCAACGTCCTGACTTTC

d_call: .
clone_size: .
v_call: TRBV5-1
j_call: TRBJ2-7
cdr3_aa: CASSAPGRSYEQYF
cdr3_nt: TGCGCCAGCAGCGCGCCGGGGAGGTCCTACGAGCAGTACTTC

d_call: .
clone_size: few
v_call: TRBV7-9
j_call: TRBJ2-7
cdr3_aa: CASSLGQGLEQYF
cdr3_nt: TGTGCCAGCAGCTTAGGCCAGGGCCTCGAGCAGTACTTC

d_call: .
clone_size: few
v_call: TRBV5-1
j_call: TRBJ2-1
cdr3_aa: CASSLAGGRGAHSSYNEQFF
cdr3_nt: TGCGCCAGCAGCTTGGCCGGGGGCAGGGGGGCGCACAGCTCCTACAATGAGCAGTTCTTC

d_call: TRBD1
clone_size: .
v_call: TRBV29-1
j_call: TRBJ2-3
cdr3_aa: CSVERGQGTDTQYF
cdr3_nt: TGCAGCGTTGAAAGGGGACAGGGCACAGATACGCAGTATTTT

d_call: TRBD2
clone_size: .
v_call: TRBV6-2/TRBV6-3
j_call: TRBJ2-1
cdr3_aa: CASKIGTSGNNEQFF
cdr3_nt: TGTGCCAGCAAGATCGGGACTAGCGGGAACAATGAGCAGTTCTTC

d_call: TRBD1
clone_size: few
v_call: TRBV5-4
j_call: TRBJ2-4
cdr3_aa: CASSLAPGQGAWEQYF
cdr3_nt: TGTGCCAGCAGCTTGGCACCGGGACAGGGGGCGTGGGAGCAGTACTTC

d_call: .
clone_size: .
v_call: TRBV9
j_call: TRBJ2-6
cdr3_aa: CASSVGHISGANVLTF
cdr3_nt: TGTGCCAGCAGCGTAGGGCATATCTCTGGGGCCAACGTCCTGACTTTC

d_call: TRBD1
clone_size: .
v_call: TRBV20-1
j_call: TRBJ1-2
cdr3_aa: CSARDGGTGGGYTF
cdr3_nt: TGCAGTGCTAGAGATGGGGGGACAGGGGGTGGCTACACCTTC

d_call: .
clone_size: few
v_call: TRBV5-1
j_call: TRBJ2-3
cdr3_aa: CASSLVLEADTQYF
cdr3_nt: TGCGCCAGCAGCTTGGTTCTAGAAGCAGATACGCAGTATTTT

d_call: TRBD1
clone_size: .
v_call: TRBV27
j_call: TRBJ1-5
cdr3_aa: CASSSTTLDRRNQPQHF
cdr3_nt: TGTGCCAGCAGTTCGACCACCTTGGACAGGCGCAATCAGCCCCAGCATTTT

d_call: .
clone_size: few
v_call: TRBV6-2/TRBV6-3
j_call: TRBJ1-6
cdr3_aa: CASNRYENSPLHF
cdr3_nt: TGTGCCAGCAACCGATATGAGAATTCACCCCTCCACTTT

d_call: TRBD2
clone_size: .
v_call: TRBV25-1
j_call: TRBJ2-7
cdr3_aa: CASSEGLAGASEQYF
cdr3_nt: TGTGCCAGCAGTGAGGGACTAGCGGGAGCGTCCGAGCAGTACTTC

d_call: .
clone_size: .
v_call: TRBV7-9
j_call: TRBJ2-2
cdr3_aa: CASSLDQGSGELFF
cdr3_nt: TGTGCCAGCAGCTTAGATCAAGGGTCCGGGGAGCTGTTTTTT

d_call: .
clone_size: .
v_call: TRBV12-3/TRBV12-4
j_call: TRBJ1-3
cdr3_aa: CASSRSDGNTIYF
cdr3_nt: TGTGCCAGCAGCCGGTCGGATGGAAACACCATATATTTT

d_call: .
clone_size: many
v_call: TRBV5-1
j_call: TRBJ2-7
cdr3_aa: CASSLGWQSYEQYF
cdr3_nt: TGCGCCAGCAGCTTGGGATGGCAGTCCTACGAGCAGTACTTC

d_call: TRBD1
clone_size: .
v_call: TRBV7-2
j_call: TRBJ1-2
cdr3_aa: CASSFRTGGDYGYTF
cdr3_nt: TGTGCCAGCAGCTTCCGGACAGGGGGCGACTATGGCTACACCTTC